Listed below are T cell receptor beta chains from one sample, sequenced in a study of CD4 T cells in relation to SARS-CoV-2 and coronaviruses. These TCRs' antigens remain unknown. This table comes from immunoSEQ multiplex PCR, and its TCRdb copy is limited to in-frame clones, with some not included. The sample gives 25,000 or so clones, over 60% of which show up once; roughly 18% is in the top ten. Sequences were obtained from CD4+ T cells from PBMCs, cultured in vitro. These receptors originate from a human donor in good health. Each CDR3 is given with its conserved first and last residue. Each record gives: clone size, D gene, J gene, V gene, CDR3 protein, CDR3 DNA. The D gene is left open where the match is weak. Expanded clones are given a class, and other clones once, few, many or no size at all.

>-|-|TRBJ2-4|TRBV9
CASSVGTEKNIQYF
TGTGCCAGCAGCGTAGGGACGGAGAAAAACATTCAGTACTTC
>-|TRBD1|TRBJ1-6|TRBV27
CASSDRGPYNSPLHF
TGTGCCAGCTCTGACAGGGGGCCATATAATTCACCCCTCCACTTT
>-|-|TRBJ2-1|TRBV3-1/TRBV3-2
CASSQAGRTDNEQFF
TGTGCCAGCAGCCAAGCGGGTCGGACCGACAATGAGCAGTTCTTC
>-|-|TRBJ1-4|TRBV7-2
CASSSTLDRRRSEKLFF
TGTGCCAGCAGCTCGACCCTTGATCGGCGGAGGAGTGAAAAACTGTTTTTT
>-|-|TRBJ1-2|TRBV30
CAWSFYNYGYTF
TGTGCCTGGAGTTTTTATAACTATGGCTACACCTTC
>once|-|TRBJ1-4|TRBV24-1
CATSDLTGRTEKLFF
TGTGCCACCAGTGATTTGACAGGGAGAACTGAAAAACTGTTTTTT
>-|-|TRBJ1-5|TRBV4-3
CASSRAIRGQPQHF
TGCGCCAGCAGCCGAGCGATCCGGGGACAGCCCCAGCATTTT
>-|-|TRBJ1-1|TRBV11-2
CASSPLNGGGTEAFF
TGTGCCAGCAGCCCTCTGAATGGGGGGGGTACTGAAGCTTTCTTT
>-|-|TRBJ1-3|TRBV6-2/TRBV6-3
CASSDRGSSGNTIYF
TGTGCCAGCAGCGACCGGGGGAGCTCTGGAAACACCATATATTTT
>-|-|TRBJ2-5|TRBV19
CASSRSVGTQYF
TGTGCCAGCTCTCGGTCGGTGGGGACCCAGTACTTC
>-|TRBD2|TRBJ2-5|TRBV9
CASSVAPGTSGFGETQYF
TGTGCCAGCAGCGTAGCCCCCGGGACTAGCGGGTTTGGGGAGACCCAGTACTTC
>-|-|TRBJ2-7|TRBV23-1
CASSRMGTTTGDEQYF
TGCGCCAGCAGCCGAATGGGGACCACAACGGGGGACGAGCAGTACTTC
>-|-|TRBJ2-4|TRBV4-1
CTSSLQGLAKNIQYF
TGCACCAGCAGCCTACAGGGACTAGCCAAAAACATTCAGTACTTC
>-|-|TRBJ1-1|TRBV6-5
CASSKWDGVKTEAFF
TGTGCCAGCAGCAAATGGGACGGGGTGAAAACTGAAGCTTTCTTT
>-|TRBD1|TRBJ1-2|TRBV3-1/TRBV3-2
CASSLESGTGYNGYTF
TGTGCCAGCAGCCTCGAATCCGGGACAGGGTACAATGGCTACACCTTC
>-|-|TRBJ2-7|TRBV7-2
CASSPSNSGQEQYF
TGTGCCAGCAGCCCCAGTAACTCGGGCCAAGAGCAGTACTTC
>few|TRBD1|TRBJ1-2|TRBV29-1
CSVSGDRNYGYTF
TGCAGCGTTTCCGGGGACAGAAACTATGGCTACACCTTC
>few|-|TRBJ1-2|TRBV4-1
CASSQGENYGYTF
TGCGCCAGCAGCCAAGGAGAGAACTATGGCTACACCTTC
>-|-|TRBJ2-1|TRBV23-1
CASSHEFYNEQFF
TGCGCCAGCAGTCATGAGTTCTACAATGAGCAGTTCTTC
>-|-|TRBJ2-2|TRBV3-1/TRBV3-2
CASSQNVGGTGELFF
TGTGCCAGCAGCCAAAATGTAGGGGGCACCGGGGAGCTGTTTTTT
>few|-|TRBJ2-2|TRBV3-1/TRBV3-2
CASSQAVPGELFF
TGTGCCAGCAGCCAAGCAGTACCCGGGGAGCTGTTTTTT
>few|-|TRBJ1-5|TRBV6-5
CASSQGNSNQPQHF
TGTGCCAGCAGCCAGGGGAATAGCAATCAGCCCCAGCATTTT
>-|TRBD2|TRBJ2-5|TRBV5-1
CASSLILAAQETQYF
TGCGCCAGCAGCTTGATCCTAGCGGCCCAAGAGACCCAGTACTTC
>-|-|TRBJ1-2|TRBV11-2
CASSARNYGYTF
TGTGCCAGCAGCGCCAGGAACTATGGCTACACCTTC
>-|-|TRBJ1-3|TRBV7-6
CASSLAYTNSGNTIYF
TGTGCCAGCAGCTTAGCCTACACCAATTCCGGAAACACCATATATTTT
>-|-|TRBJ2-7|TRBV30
CAWSADTYSYEQYF
TGTGCCTGGAGTGCCGACACTTACTCCTACGAGCAGTACTTC
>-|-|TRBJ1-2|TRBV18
CASSPREDINYGYTF
TGTGCCAGCTCACCTAGAGAGGACATTAACTATGGCTACACCTTC